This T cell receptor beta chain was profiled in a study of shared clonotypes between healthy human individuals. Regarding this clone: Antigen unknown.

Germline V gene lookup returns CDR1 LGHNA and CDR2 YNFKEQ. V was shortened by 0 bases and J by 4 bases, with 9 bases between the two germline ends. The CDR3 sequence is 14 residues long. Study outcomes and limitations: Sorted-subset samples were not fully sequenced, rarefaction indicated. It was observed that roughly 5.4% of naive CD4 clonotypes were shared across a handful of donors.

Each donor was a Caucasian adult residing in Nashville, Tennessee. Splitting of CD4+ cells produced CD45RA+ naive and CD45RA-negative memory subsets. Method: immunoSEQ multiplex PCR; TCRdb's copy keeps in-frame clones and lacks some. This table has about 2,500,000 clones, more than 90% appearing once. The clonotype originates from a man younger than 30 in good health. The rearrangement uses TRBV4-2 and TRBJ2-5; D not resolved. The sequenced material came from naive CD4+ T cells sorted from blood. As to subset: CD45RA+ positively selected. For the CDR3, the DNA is TGTGCCAGCAGCCAAGAGGGCCAGCGAGAGACCCAGTACTTC. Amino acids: CASSQEGQRETQYF.